One and the same sample provided the 24 T cell receptor beta chains below, sequenced in a study of T-cell reconstitution after alpha-beta-depleted transplantation in children. It was with unique molecular identifiers that the TCRbeta library was prepared. In TCRdb, the PCR reads were re-called with MiXCR into one record per CDR3 protein. The profile covers over 550,000 distinct CDR3 sequences, with under 12% appearing a single time and about 4% taken by the ten largest. The sequencing used PBMCs from the stem cell graft donor, collected from the stem cell graft. These receptors originate from a human donor who donated a stem cell graft to a child with acute myeloid leukemia.

This clonotype was seen repeatedly, ten times or more. The V and J genes are TRBV28 and TRBJ2-7; 7 nucleotides match TRBD1. Trimming at V came to 3 bases and at J to 5 bases, leaving 7 bases not matched to a gene. Germline assignment: CDR1 MDHEN and CDR2 SYDVKM. This CDR3 comprises 14 residues. The CDR3 sequence: CASSFSDRPNEQYF. CDR3 DNA: TGTGCCAGCAGTTTCTCGGACAGGCCTAACGAGCAGTACTTC.

The chain uses TRBV29-1 and TRBJ2-1; TRBD1 might be the D (6 bases). Trimming cost V 0 bases and J 9 bases, with 15 bases left between them. The germline V gene has CDR1 SQVTM and CDR2 ANQGSEA. CDR3 length: 14 residues. The CDR3 DNA reads TGCAGCGTTGAAGACAGGGGATTACAGGTTGAGCAGTTCTTC. It translates to CSVEDRGLQVEQFF.

Of note for this clonotype: This may stem from a read error, because a much larger clone lies one nucleotide away. The chain joins TRBV29-1 to TRBJ2-4, with D perhaps matching TRBD2 (5 bases). Trimming stripped 8 bases from V and 7 bases from J, with 15 bases between. CDR3 length: 12 amino acids. The germline CDR1 and CDR2 sequences are SQVTM and ANQGSEA. The CDR3 DNA sequence: TGCAGCAGATCCGAGGGAGCTAACATTCAGTACTTC. This encodes CSRSEGANIQYF.

This clonotype was seen a few times. The V and J genes are TRBV12-3 or TRBV12-4 and TRBJ2-7; tentatively, D is TRBD1 (6 bases). V shed 6 bases and J shed 2 bases, with 17 bases lying between them. CDR3 length equals 15 residues. In nucleotides, the CDR3 is TGTGCCAGCAGCCCGGGGACACCCAACACCTACGAGCAGTACTTC. As protein: CASSPGTPNTYEQYF.

This clonotype was seen a few times. The J gene is TRBJ2-7, the V gene TRBV20-1; D ambiguous. CDR3 length: 12 residues. Deletions cut 3 bases from V and 6 bases from J, with 12 bases between. The germline V gene encodes CDR1 DFQATT and CDR2 SNEGSKA (reference sequence). The CDR3 bases are TGCAGTGCTAGGCGAAACAGCCGCGAGCAGTACTTC. Its protein is CSARRNSREQYF.

This rearrangement joins TRBV5-1 to TRBJ2-5; 7 bases align to TRBD1. Trimming cost V 7 bases and J 5 bases; bases outside gene matches: 17. Germline loops: CDR1 SGHRS, CDR2 YFSETQ. The CDR3 spans 16 residues. The CDR3 spells CASFRGEGAHQETQYF. In nucleotides, the CDR3 is TGCGCCAGCTTTAGAGGAGAGGGGGCGCATCAGGAGACCCAGTACTTC.

The rearrangement links TRBV6-2 or TRBV6-3 to TRBJ2-1; 7 positions match TRBD1. Losses at the gene ends were 7 bases for V and 7 bases for J; bases not matched to a gene: 7. The germline CDR1 and CDR2 sequences are MNHEY and SVGEGT. The CDR3 totals 13 residues. The CDR3 DNA reads TGTGCCAGCAAAGGGACAGCCCTGAATGAGCAGTTCTTC. Protein sequence: CASKGTALNEQFF.

This chain uses TRBV4-1 with TRBJ2-4; no reliable D call. The V and J ends lost 2 bases and 7 bases respectively, with 18 bases between them. The CDR3 has 16 residues. Germline CDR1 MGHRA, CDR2 YSYEKL. The CDR3 DNA reads as TGCGCCAGCAGCCAAAGTCACGTGGGCGCCGGTAACATTCAGTACTTC. Translated, it gives CASSQSHVGAGNIQYF.

This clonotype came up many times. The chain uses TRBV7-2 and TRBJ2-1; 9 bases match TRBD2. This CDR3 contains 14 residues. Trimming cost V 6 bases and J 2 bases; bases outside gene matches: 2. Germline V gives CDR1 SGHTA, CDR2 FQGNSA. The CDR3 here is CASSLAGTYNEQFF. The CDR3 DNA reads as TGTGCCAGCAGTCTAGCGGGGACCTACAATGAGCAGTTCTTC. The whole variable domain, remainder taken from reference TRBV7-2 and TRBJ2-1, is GAGVSQSPSNKVTEKGKDVELRCDPISGHTALYWYRQSLGQGLEFLIYFQGNSAPDKSGLPSDRFSAERTGGSVSTLTIQRTQQEDSAVYLCASSLAGTYNEQFFGPGTRLTVL.

The chain joins TRBV27 to TRBJ2-1, with 10 positions matching TRBD2. J was trimmed by 2 bases and V by 5 bases; bases with no gene match: 6. The CDR3 loop spans 16 amino acids. CDR1 is MNHEY and CDR2 is SMNVEV in the germline V gene (reference sequence). CDR3 nucleotides: TGTGCCAGCAGTCCCAGAGCGGGAGGGCCCTACAATGAGCAGTTCTTC. Amino acids: CASSPRAGGPYNEQFF.

This clonotype was recorded a few times. The chain couples TRBV20-1 to TRBJ2-2; possibly TRBD2 for D (5 bases). The V gene's germline CDR1 is DFQATT and CDR2 SNEGSKA (reference sequence). With 3 bases removed from V and 0 bases from J, the gap between germline ends came to 14 bases. This CDR3 is built from 16 residues. For the CDR3, the DNA is TGCAGTGCTAGGTCAACTGGACTCGCGAACACCGGGGAGCTGTTTTTT. It codes for CSARSTGLANTGELFF.

The chain carries TRBV20-1 and TRBJ1-2; 9 bases align to TRBD1. The V and J ends lost 6 bases and 5 bases, in that order; junction bases with no gene match: 10. The germline V gene encodes CDR1 DFQATT and CDR2 SNEGSKA (reference sequence). The CDR3 extends over 14 amino acids. The CDR3 nucleotides read TGCAGTGCCAGGGGACAGGGATCCTTATATGGCTACACCTTC. This gives the protein CSARGQGSLYGYTF.

The V and J genes are TRBV5-1 and TRBJ2-3, with D tentatively TRBD2 (5 bases). The V gene's germline CDR1 is SGHRS and CDR2 YFSETQ. The CDR3 sequence is 15 residues long. V lost 0 bases to trimming and J lost 2 bases, with 10 bases between them. For the CDR3, the DNA is TGCGCCAGCAGCTTGGATCCGGGAAACACAGATACGCAGTATTTT. It is translated as CASSLDPGNTDTQYF. Drawing the rest from reference TRBV5-1 and TRBJ2-3, the complete variable domain is KAGVTQTPRYLIKTRGQQVTLSCSPISGHRSVSWYQQTPGQGLQFLFEYFSETQRNKGNFPGRFSGRQFSNSRSEMNVSTLELGDSALYLCASSLDPGNTDTQYFGPGTRLTVL.

This clonotype came up many times. This chain uses TRBV20-1 with TRBJ2-7; D not resolved. Trimming took 3 bases from V and 5 from J, leaving 17 bases between them. The CDR3 is 14 amino acids. The germline V gene encodes CDR1 DFQATT and CDR2 SNEGSKA (reference sequence). CDR3 loop: CSASILVAINEQYF. DNA for the CDR3: TGCAGTGCTAGTATCCTAGTGGCGATAAACGAGCAGTACTTC.

V usage is TRBV7-2 and J usage is TRBJ1-1; 8 bases align to TRBD1. This CDR3 contains 13 residues. The germline V gene encodes CDR1 SGHTA and CDR2 FQGNSA. Trimming took 4 bases from V and 8 from J; bases not matched to a gene: 6. CDR3 loop: CASSSRQGMEAFF. The CDR3 DNA sequence: TGTGCCAGCAGCTCAAGACAGGGGATGGAAGCTTTCTTT.

This clonotype has more than one count but fewer than ten. V usage is TRBV20-1 and J usage is TRBJ2-1, with TRBD2 matching over 13 bases. The CDR3 extends over 15 amino acids. The ends lost 6 bases at V and 2 bases at J; junction bases unmatched: 4. Germline CDR1 and CDR2: DFQATT and SNEGSKA (reference sequence). Here the CDR3 reads CSASGTSGTYNEQFF. CDR3 nucleotide sequence: TGCAGTGCATCTGGGACTAGCGGGACCTACAATGAGCAGTTCTTC.

This clonotype was observed at least ten times. This chain links TRBV6-6 with TRBJ2-2, with a weak D call TRBD1 (6 bases). The germline V and J ends were trimmed by 7 bases and 4 bases, with 10 bases remaining between them. The CDR3 has 13 amino acids. Germline lookup yields CDR1 MNHNY and CDR2 SVGAGI (reference sequence). The CDR3 DNA follows: TGTGCCAGCATCCTAGGGGGCACCGGGGAGCTGTTTTTT. It is translated as CASILGGTGELFF.

This clonotype was picked up many times. The V call is TRBV9, the J call TRBJ2-1, with a weak D call TRBD2 (5 bases). The germline gives CDR1 SGDLS, CDR2 YYNGEE. This CDR3 region has 14 residues. The V gene lost 4 bases and the J gene lost 8 bases, with 16 bases spanning the gap. CDR3 protein: CASSPLSLEDEQFF. For the CDR3, the DNA is TGTGCCAGCAGCCCCCTATCACTAGAGGATGAGCAGTTCTTC.

This clonotype was seen many times. The gene calls are TRBV7-3 and TRBJ2-1; 10 bases are a match to TRBD2. CDR1 and CDR2 from the germline V gene are SGHTA and FQGTGA. V shed 3 bases and J 10 bases; nucleotides not matched to a gene: 6. The CDR3 length is 14 residues. The CDR3 DNA reads as TGTGCCAGCAGCTTCACTAGCGGGACTGGGGAGCAGTTCTTC. It translates to CASSFTSGTGEQFF.

This clonotype has at least ten counts. The chain links TRBV29-1 to TRBJ2-2, with TRBD2 matching over 12 bases. V lost 6 bases and J lost 1; bases outside the gene matches: 3. CDR1 is SQVTM and CDR2 is ANQGSEA in the germline V gene. The CDR3 contains 15 residues. CDR3 coding DNA: TGCAGCGTACAACTAGCGGGAGGGAACACCGGGGAGCTGTTTTTT. It specifies CSVQLAGGNTGELFF.

This clonotype was observed many times. This chain links TRBV5-1 with TRBJ2-5; 10 nucleotides agree with TRBD1. This CDR3 spans 14 amino acids. The ends lost 8 bases at V and 4 bases at J; junction bases unmatched: 8. Looked up from germline, CDR1 is SGHRS and CDR2 is YFSETQ. CDR3 coding DNA: TGCGCCAGTTCGAAAGGGGACAGGGGAGAGACCCAGTACTTC. Translating gives CASSKGDRGETQYF.

This clonotype was observed at least ten times. This chain connects TRBV4-3 to TRBJ2-1, with a tentative D call TRBD2 (6 bases). This CDR3 is built from 14 residues. CDR1 and CDR2 (germline): LGHNA, YSLEER. The V end lost 4 bases, the J end lost 7 bases, and 14 bases lay between the germline ends. CDR3 coding DNA: TGCGCCAGCAGCCTCGGACGAGGGAGGAATGAGCAGTTCTTC. Protein sequence: CASSLGRGRNEQFF.

The rearrangement links TRBV15 to TRBJ1-2; D remains ambiguous. Germline loops: CDR1 LNHNV, CDR2 YYDKDF (reference sequence). The CDR3 contains 14 residues. V was clipped by 3 bases and J by 4 bases, with 12 bases between them. The CDR3 here is CATSSEVGGYGYTF. CDR3 DNA: TGTGCCACCAGCAGCGAGGTGGGAGGCTATGGCTACACCTTC.

J is TRBJ2-7 and V is TRBV20-1, with TRBD2 matching over 8 bases. V trimming: 2 bases; J trimming: 3 bases; junction bases outside the gene matches: 6. Per the germline V gene, CDR1 is DFQATT and CDR2 is SNEGSKA (reference sequence). The length of the CDR3 is 14 residues. CDR3 region: CSARPGLGRYEQYF. CDR3 bases: TGCAGTGCTAGACCGGGACTAGGCCGCTACGAGCAGTACTTC.